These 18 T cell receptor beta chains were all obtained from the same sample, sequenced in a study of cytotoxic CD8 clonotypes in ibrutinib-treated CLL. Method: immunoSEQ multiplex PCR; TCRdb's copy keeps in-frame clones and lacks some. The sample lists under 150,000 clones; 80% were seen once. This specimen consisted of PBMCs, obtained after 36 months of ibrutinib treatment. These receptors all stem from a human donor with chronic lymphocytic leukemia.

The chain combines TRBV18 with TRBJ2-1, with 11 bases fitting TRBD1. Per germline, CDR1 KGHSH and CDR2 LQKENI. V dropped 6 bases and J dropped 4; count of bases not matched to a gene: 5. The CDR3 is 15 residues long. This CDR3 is CASSEGQGGYNEQFF. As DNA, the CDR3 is TGTGCCAGCTCGGAGGGACAGGGGGGGTACAATGAGCAGTTCTTC.

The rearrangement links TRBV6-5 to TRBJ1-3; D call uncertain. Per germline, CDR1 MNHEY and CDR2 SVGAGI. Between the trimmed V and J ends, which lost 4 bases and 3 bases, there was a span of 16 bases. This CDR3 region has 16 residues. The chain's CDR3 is CASSSATPPYGNTIYF. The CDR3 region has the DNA TGTGCCAGCAGTTCGGCGACACCCCCGTATGGAAACACCATATATTTT.

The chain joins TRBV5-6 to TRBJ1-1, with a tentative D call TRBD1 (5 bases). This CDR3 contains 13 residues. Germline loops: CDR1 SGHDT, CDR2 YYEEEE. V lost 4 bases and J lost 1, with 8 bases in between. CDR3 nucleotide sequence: TGTGCCAGCAGCGGGCAGGGGAACACTGAAGCTTTCTTT. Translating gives CASSGQGNTEAFF.

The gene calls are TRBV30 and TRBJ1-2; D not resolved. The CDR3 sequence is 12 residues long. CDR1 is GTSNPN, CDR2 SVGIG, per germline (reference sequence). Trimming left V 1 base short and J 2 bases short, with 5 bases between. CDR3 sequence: CAWSGPNYGYTF. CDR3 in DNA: TGTGCCTGGAGTGGGCCGAACTATGGCTACACCTTC.

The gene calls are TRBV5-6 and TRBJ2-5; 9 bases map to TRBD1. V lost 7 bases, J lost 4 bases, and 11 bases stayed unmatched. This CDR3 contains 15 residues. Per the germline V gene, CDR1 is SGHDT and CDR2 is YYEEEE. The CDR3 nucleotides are TGTGCCAGCCAAAAGAGGGACAGGGCCGGAGAGACCCAGTACTTC. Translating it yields CASQKRDRAGETQYF.

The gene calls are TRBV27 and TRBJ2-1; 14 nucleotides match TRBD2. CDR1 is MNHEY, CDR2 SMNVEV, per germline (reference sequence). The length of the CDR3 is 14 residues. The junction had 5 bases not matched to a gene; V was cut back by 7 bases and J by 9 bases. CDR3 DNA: TGTGCCAGCATGACTAGCGGGGGGGCTGGTGAGCAGTTCTTC. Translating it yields CASMTSGGAGEQFF.

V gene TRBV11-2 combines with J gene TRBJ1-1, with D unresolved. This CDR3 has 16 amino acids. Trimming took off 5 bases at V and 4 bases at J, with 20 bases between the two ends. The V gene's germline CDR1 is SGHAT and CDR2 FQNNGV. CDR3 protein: CASSLGSFSGFTEAFF. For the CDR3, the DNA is TGTGCCAGCAGCCTGGGTTCATTTTCGGGATTCACTGAAGCTTTCTTT.

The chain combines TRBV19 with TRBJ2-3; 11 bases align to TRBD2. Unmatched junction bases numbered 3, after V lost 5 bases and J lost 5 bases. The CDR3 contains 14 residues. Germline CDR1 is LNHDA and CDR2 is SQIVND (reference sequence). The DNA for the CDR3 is TGTGCCAGTAGTTTTAGCGGGAGGGTAGATACGCAGTATTTT. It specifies CASSFSGRVDTQYF.

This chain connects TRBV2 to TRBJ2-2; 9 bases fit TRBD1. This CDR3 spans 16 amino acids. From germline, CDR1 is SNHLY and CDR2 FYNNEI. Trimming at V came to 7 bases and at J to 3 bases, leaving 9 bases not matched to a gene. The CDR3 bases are TGTGCCAGCACGAACCGAGGGGACAGGGACACCGGGGAGCTGTTTTTT. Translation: CASTNRGDRDTGELFF. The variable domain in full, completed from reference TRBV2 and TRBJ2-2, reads EPEVTQTPSHQVTQMGQEVILRCVPISNHLYFYWYRQILGQKVEFLVSFYNNEISEKSEIFDDQFSVERPDGSNFTLKIRSTKLEDSAMYFCASTNRGDRDTGELFFGEGSRLTVL.

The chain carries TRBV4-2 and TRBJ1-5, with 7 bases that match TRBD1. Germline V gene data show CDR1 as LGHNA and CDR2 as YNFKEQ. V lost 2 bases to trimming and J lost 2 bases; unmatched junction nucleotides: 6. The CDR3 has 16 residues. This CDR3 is CASSQNGQEGNQPQHF. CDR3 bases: TGTGCCAGCAGCCAAAATGGACAGGAAGGCAATCAGCCCCAGCATTTT.

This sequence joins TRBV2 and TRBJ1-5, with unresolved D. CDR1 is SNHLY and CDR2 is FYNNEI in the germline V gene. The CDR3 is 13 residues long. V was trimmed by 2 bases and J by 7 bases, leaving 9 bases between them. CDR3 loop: CASSEIQRQPQHF. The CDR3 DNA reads TGTGCCAGCAGTGAAATCCAGAGGCAGCCCCAGCATTTT.

The CDR3 is CSVDGGSGLEQYF. The CDR3 nucleotides read TGCAGCGTTGATGGGGGCAGCGGCCTCGAGCAGTACTTC. This chain links TRBV29-1 with TRBJ2-7, with D possibly matching TRBD1 (6 bases). This CDR3 has 13 residues. CDR1 SQVTM and CDR2 ANQGSEA come from the germline V gene. Trimming removed 3 bases at V and 6 bases at J, with 15 bases between.

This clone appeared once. The CDR3 reads CASSLDRAYEQYF. The CDR3 region has the DNA TGCGCCAGCAGCTTGGACAGAGCCTACGAGCAGTACTTC. V usage is TRBV5-1 and J usage is TRBJ2-7; no reliable D call. This CDR3 has 13 amino acids. Germline V gene lookup returns CDR1 SGHRS and CDR2 YFSETQ. V gave up 0 bases and J gave up 2 bases, with 6 bases separating them.

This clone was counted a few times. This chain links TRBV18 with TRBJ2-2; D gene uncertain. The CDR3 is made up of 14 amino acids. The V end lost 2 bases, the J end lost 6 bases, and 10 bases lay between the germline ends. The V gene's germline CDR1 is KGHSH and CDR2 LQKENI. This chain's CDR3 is CASSPSRVAGELFF. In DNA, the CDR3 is TGTGCCAGCTCACCAAGTAGAGTTGCCGGGGAGCTGTTTTTT.

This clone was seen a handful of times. CDR3 sequence reads: CASSEETQPQHF. The CDR3 DNA reads as TGTGCCAGCAGTGAAGAAACTCAGCCCCAGCATTTT. The V call is TRBV6-1, the J call TRBJ1-5, with D unclear. The CDR3 contains 12 residues. The ends were cut back, 1 base at V and 6 bases at J, with 4 bases in the middle. Looked up from germline, CDR1 is MNHNS and CDR2 is SASEGT.

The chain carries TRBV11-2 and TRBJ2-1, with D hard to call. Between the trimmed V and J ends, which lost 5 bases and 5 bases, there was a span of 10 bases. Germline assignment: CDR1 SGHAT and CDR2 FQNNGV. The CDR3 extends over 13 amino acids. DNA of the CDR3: TGTGCCAGCAGCCCGGGCCCGGACAATGAGCAGTTCTTC. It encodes CASSPGPDNEQFF.

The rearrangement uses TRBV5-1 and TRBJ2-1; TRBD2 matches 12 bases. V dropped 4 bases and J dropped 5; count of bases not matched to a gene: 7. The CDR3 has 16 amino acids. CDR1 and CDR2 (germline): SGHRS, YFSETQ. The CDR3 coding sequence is TGCGCCAGCAGCCTAGCGGGAGGGAGCTCACACAATGAGCAGTTCTTC. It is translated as CASSLAGGSSHNEQFF. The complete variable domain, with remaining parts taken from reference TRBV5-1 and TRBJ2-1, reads KAGVTQTPRYLIKTRGQQVTLSCSPISGHRSVSWYQQTPGQGLQFLFEYFSETQRNKGNFPGRFSGRQFSNSRSEMNVSTLELGDSALYLCASSLAGGSSHNEQFFGPGTRLTVL.

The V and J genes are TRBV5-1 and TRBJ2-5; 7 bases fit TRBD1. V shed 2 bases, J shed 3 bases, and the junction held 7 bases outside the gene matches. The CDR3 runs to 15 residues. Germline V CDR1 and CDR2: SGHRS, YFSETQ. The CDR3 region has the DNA TGCGCCAGCAGCTTCAGGGGGTTTGCGAAAGAGACCCAGTACTTC. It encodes CASSFRGFAKETQYF.